This T cell receptor (beta chain) was captured in a study of shared clonotypes between healthy human individuals. Across the study: Per donor, CD8 memory used one plate, CD8 naive used two, CD4 memory used three and CD4 naive used three. Study-wide results and limits: In having few donors, the study represented limited genetic and exposure-history diversity.

Generated by immunoSEQ multiplex PCR, the TCRdb table keeps only in-frame clones and is missing some. The sample shows some 240,000 clones, 60% to 70% of them seen only once. The V gene's germline CDR1 is MNHNS and CDR2 SASEGT. Trimming took 4 bases from V and 0 from J, leaving 4 bases between them. The CDR3 has 12 amino acids. This clone occurred a few times. Its antigen is as yet unknown. Splitting of CD4+ cells produced CD45RA+ naive and CD45RA-negative memory subsets. The chain uses TRBV6-1 and TRBJ2-7; no firm D call. This receptor was taken from a man younger than 40 in good health. The sample was memory CD4+ T cells sorted from blood. Specified subset: CD45RA-negative fraction. The CDR3 DNA follows: TGTGCCAGCAGTGTACCCTCCTACGAGCAGTACTTC. As protein: CASSVPSYEQYF.